These T cell receptor beta chains were read from a single sample in a study of blood T cell repertoires in COVID-19. The protocol was immunoSEQ multiplex PCR, while the TCRdb copy is restricted to in-frame clones and leaves out a portion. This sample has some 45,000 clones, with 88% found just once. Sequenced input: peripheral blood. These receptors all come from a human donor in a cohort sampled during active COVID-19. Each CDR3 is given with its conserved first and last residue. A D gene is named only where the DNA matches it firmly. Not every row has a clone size; where given, it reads once, few, many or a size class.

D | J | size | V | CDR3 | DNA
- | TRBJ2-3 | - | TRBV12-3/TRBV12-4 | CASSLVSDTQYF | TGTGCCAGCAGTTTAGTCAGTGATACGCAGTATTTT
TRBD1 | TRBJ2-7 | - | TRBV19 | CASSILFSDRGLPYEQYF | TGTGCCAGTAGTATTCTTTTCTCCGACAGGGGCCTCCCCTACGAGCAGTACTTC
- | TRBJ2-1 | few | TRBV30 | CAWASGVYNEQFF | TGTGCCTGGGCTTCCGGGGTTTACAATGAGCAGTTCTTC
TRBD1 | TRBJ2-7 | - | TRBV11-3 | CASSLVSRTGTYEQYF | TGTGCCAGCAGCTTAGTTTCTAGGACAGGGACCTACGAGCAGTACTTC
TRBD1 | TRBJ1-1 | - | TRBV4-2 | CASSATGGGTEAFF | TGTGCCAGCAGCGCCACAGGGGGCGGAACTGAAGCTTTCTTT
- | TRBJ1-2 | - | TRBV10-2 | CASSESGQLPYGYTF | TGCGCCAGCAGTGAGTCAGGACAGTTGCCCTATGGCTACACCTTC
- | TRBJ1-2 | - | TRBV10-3 | CAIKWRNYGYTF | TGTGCCATCAAGTGGAGGAACTATGGCTACACCTTC
- | TRBJ1-1 | once | TRBV12-3/TRBV12-4 | CASSFRENTEAFF | TGTGCCAGCAGTTTCCGGGAGAACACTGAAGCTTTCTTT
TRBD1 | TRBJ1-2 | - | TRBV5-5 | CASSPEGSGQGVANYGYTF | TGTGCCAGCAGCCCGGAGGGTTCGGGACAGGGGGTAGCTAACTATGGCTACACCTTC
- | TRBJ1-4 | - | TRBV4-1 | CASSRAQGPTNEKLFF | TGCGCCAGCAGCCGCGCGCAGGGGCCCACTAATGAAAAACTGTTTTTT
TRBD2 | TRBJ2-5 | - | TRBV7-9 | CASSLVAAGKETQYF | TGTGCCAGCAGCTTAGTCGCAGCGGGGAAAGAGACCCAGTACTTC
- | TRBJ2-1 | - | TRBV24-1 | CATSDPSGTRSSYNEQFF | TGTGCCACCAGTGACCCATCTGGGACAAGGAGCTCCTACAATGAGCAGTTCTTC
TRBD1 | TRBJ2-5 | - | TRBV29-1 | CSGGSDRGRGETQYF | TGCAGCGGAGGTTCGGACAGGGGGCGGGGAGAGACCCAGTACTTC
TRBD2 | TRBJ2-5 | - | TRBV9 | CASSLLAGNGETQYF | TGTGCCAGCAGCCTTCTAGCGGGGAATGGGGAGACCCAGTACTTC
TRBD1 | TRBJ1-4 | - | TRBV6-5 | CASSQGQGIEKLFF | TGTGCCAGCAGCCAGGGACAGGGAATAGAAAAACTGTTTTTT
TRBD1 | TRBJ2-7 | once | TRBV10-3 | CAIRDRESHEQYF | TGTGCCATCAGGGACAGGGAGAGCCACGAGCAGTACTTC
TRBD1 | TRBJ2-7 | - | TRBV5-1 | CASSPTGTGGFYEQYF | TGCGCCAGCAGCCCTACCGGGACAGGGGGCTTTTACGAGCAGTACTTC
- | TRBJ2-5 | once | TRBV7-9 | CASSFGGTETQYF | TGTGCCAGCAGCTTTGGAGGGACAGAGACCCAGTACTTC
TRBD1 | TRBJ1-3 | - | TRBV2 | CASKFDRGTGNTIYF | TGTGCCAGCAAATTCGACAGGGGAACTGGAAACACCATATATTTT
TRBD2 | TRBJ2-3 | - | TRBV3-1/TRBV3-2 | CASSQGGLNRADTQYF | TGTGCCAGCAGCCAAGGGGGACTAAACCGAGCAGATACGCAGTATTTT
TRBD1 | TRBJ1-4 | - | TRBV25-1 | CASSPLDRGDEKLFF | TGTGCCAGCAGTCCACTAGACAGGGGGGATGAAAAACTGTTTTTT
- | TRBJ1-1 | - | TRBV10-2 | CASNQQGLTEAFF | TGCGCCAGCAACCAGCAGGGGTTGACTGAAGCTTTCTTT
TRBD1 | TRBJ1-2 | - | TRBV7-9 | CASSPGPGGDFLGYTF | TGTGCCAGCAGTCCAGGGCCAGGGGGTGATTTCCTAGGCTACACCTTC
TRBD1 | TRBJ1-1 | - | TRBV7-3 | CASSLQGVGTEAFF | TGTGCCAGCAGCTTACAGGGGGTAGGAACTGAAGCTTTCTTT
- | TRBJ2-7 | few | TRBV20-1 | CSASPDGVINEQYF | TGCAGTGCTAGTCCCGACGGGGTGATAAACGAGCAGTACTTC
TRBD2 | TRBJ2-4 | - | TRBV7-9 | CASSYGLLAGTNIQYF | TGTGCCAGCAGCTACGGACTACTAGCGGGTACAAACATTCAGTACTTC
TRBD2 | TRBJ2-5 | - | TRBV7-7 | CASSLVGGGAPETQYF | TGTGCTAGCAGCTTGGTTGGCGGGGGGGCCCCAGAGACCCAGTACTTC
- | TRBJ2-7 | - | TRBV6-5 | CASSGAYEQYF | TGTGCCAGCAGCGGGGCCTACGAGCAGTACTTC
- | TRBJ2-5 | - | TRBV10-3 | CAINPGPEETQYF | TGTGCCATCAACCCAGGGCCCGAAGAGACCCAGTACTTC
TRBD1 | TRBJ2-7 | - | TRBV11-2 | CASSFSDRDTYEQYF | TGTGCCAGCAGCTTCTCGGACAGGGATACCTACGAGCAGTACTTC
TRBD1 | TRBJ2-7 | - | TRBV29-1 | CSVVRDRSYEQYF | TGCAGCGTGGTCCGGGACAGATCCTACGAGCAGTACTTC
- | TRBJ1-2 | - | TRBV10-3 | CAITGSREWSEGYTF | TGTGCCATCACGGGTTCGCGTGAGTGGTCGGAGGGCTACACCTTC
TRBD2 | TRBJ2-1 | - | TRBV7-2 | CASSLEPSGGANEQFF | TGTGCCAGCAGCTTAGAGCCTAGCGGGGGGGCCAATGAGCAGTTCTTC
- | TRBJ2-2 | - | TRBV9 | CASSEERTGELFF | TGTGCCAGCAGCGAGGAGCGCACCGGGGAGCTGTTTTTT
TRBD1 | TRBJ2-7 | - | TRBV2 | CASRSGTGSYEQYF | TGTGCCAGCAGGAGTGGGACAGGGTCCTACGAGCAGTACTTC
- | TRBJ1-3 | - | TRBV30 | CAWSRGSGNTIYF | TGTGCCTGGAGTAGGGGCTCTGGAAACACCATATATTTT
TRBD2 | TRBJ2-5 | - | TRBV3-1/TRBV3-2 | CASSQEGSGGRETQYF | TGTGCCAGCAGCCAAGAGGGTAGCGGGGGAAGAGAGACCCAGTACTTC
TRBD1 | TRBJ1-2 | - | TRBV5-1 | CASSLSGQGPTYGYTF | TGCGCCAGCAGCTTGTCAGGACAGGGCCCAACCTATGGCTACACCTTC
- | TRBJ1-2 | - | TRBV29-1 | CSAAEQGLGYTF | TGCAGCGCCGCCGAACAGGGATTAGGCTACACCTTC
TRBD1 | TRBJ2-5 | - | TRBV19 | CASSIDGTVQETQYF | TGTGCCAGTAGTATAGACGGGACAGTGCAAGAGACCCAGTACTTC
- | TRBJ2-4 | - | TRBV5-6 | CASSLQAAKNIQYF | TGTGCCAGCAGCCTACAGGCAGCCAAAAACATTCAGTACTTC
TRBD2 | TRBJ2-5 | - | TRBV27 | CASSRGPPLAGAQETQYF | TGTGCCAGCAGTAGAGGGCCTCCCTTAGCGGGGGCCCAAGAGACCCAGTACTTC
TRBD1 | TRBJ1-5 | - | TRBV27 | CASSFYNPRDRNDQPQHF | TGTGCCAGCAGTTTCTATAATCCCCGGGACAGAAATGATCAGCCCCAGCATTTT
- | TRBJ1-1 | once | TRBV19 | CASSIPFWGGSSNTEAFF | TGTGCCAGTAGTATCCCCTTTTGGGGAGGCTCGTCGAACACTGAAGCTTTCTTT
- | TRBJ1-4 | - | TRBV7-9 | CASSVIRTVGNEKLFF | TGTGCCAGCAGCGTAATACGGACAGTTGGTAATGAAAAACTGTTTTTT
TRBD1 | TRBJ1-2 | - | TRBV3-1/TRBV3-2 | CASSLGTENYGYTF | TGTGCCAGCAGCCTCGGGACAGAGAACTATGGCTACACCTTC
- | TRBJ2-1 | - | TRBV30 | CAWSGLAANEQFF | TGTGCCTGGAGTGGTTTAGCGGCGAATGAGCAGTTCTTC
- | TRBJ2-3 | - | TRBV7-9 | CASSWNLERPVITDTQYF | TGTGCCAGCAGCTGGAACTTAGAGCGTCCAGTAATCACAGATACGCAGTATTTT
- | TRBJ1-5 | - | TRBV24-1 | CATSDPAIGQPQHF | TGTGCCACCAGTGACCCCGCCATCGGGCAGCCCCAGCATTTT
- | TRBJ1-1 | few | TRBV4-1 | CASSERGNTEAFF | TGCGCCAGCAGCGAAAGGGGGAACACTGAAGCTTTCTTT
TRBD2 | TRBJ2-3 | - | TRBV5-1 | CASSLRGGGITDTQYF | TGCGCCAGCAGCTTGAGAGGCGGGGGGATCACAGATACGCAGTATTTT
- | TRBJ1-2 | - | TRBV25-1 | CATDSEGGGYTF | TGTGCCACCGACTCCGAAGGTGGTGGCTACACCTTC
TRBD2 | TRBJ2-2 | - | TRBV11-2 | CASSFLAGGNTGELFF | TGTGCCAGCAGCTTTCTAGCGGGGGGCAACACCGGGGAGCTGTTTTTT
TRBD1 | TRBJ2-7 | - | TRBV27 | CASSLYPGQGLSLYEQYF | TGTGCCAGCAGTCTCTACCCGGGACAGGGTCTCTCCCTCTACGAGCAGTACTTC
TRBD2 | TRBJ2-7 | once | TRBV4-2 | CASSQDYGGSSYEQYF | TGTGCCAGCAGCCAAGATTACGGGGGGAGCTCCTACGAGCAGTACTTC
TRBD1 | TRBJ1-2 | - | TRBV18 | CASSYQGQGVDYGYTF | TGTGCCAGCTCGTACCAAGGACAGGGGGTTGACTATGGCTACACCTTC
TRBD2 | TRBJ2-7 | - | TRBV18 | CASSPGGGDSYEQYF | TGTGCCAGCTCACCAGGCGGGGGGGATTCCTACGAGCAGTACTTC
- | TRBJ2-7 | - | TRBV6-2/TRBV6-3 | CASSWVRGYEQYF | TGTGCCAGCAGTTGGGTCAGGGGCTACGAGCAGTACTTC
TRBD2 | TRBJ2-4 | - | TRBV30 | CAWARTSGGADIQYF | TGTGCCTGGGCCAGGACTAGCGGGGGGGCAGACATTCAGTACTTC